Presented here are 18 T cell receptor beta chains from one specimen sequenced in a study of T-cell reconstitution after alpha-beta-depleted transplantation in children. Unique molecular identifiers were used in preparing the TCRbeta library. Each CDR3 protein gets one entry after TCRdb re-called the PCR reads with MiXCR. The sample includes roughly 500,000 distinct CDR3 sequences, 30% to 35% seen only once; the top ten take 2% to 2.5%. The sample consisted of PBMCs from the stem cell graft donor, taken from the stem cell graft. These receptors came from a human donor who donated a stem cell graft to a child with aplastic anemia.

This clonotype showed up just a few times. The rearrangement links TRBV10-2 to TRBJ2-3; 13 bases align to TRBD2. CDR1 is WSHSY and CDR2 is SAAADI in the germline V gene. This CDR3 spans 18 amino acids. The junction had 10 bases not matched to a gene; V was cut back by 6 bases and J by 1 base. The CDR3 spells CASRPTSGRRRGTDTQYF. The CDR3 bases are TGCGCCAGCAGGCCGACTAGCGGGAGGCGGAGGGGCACAGATACGCAGTATTTT.

V usage is TRBV4-2 and J usage is TRBJ2-1, with D hard to call. CDR3 length: 11 amino acids. The germline V gene encodes CDR1 LGHNA and CDR2 YNFKEQ. With 0 bases removed from V and 10 bases from J, the gap between germline ends came to 4 bases. CDR3 in DNA: TGTGCCAGCAGCCAAGAATCCGAGCAGTTCTTC. It is translated as CASSQESEQFF.

This clonotype has only a few counts. The chain employs TRBV6-2 or TRBV6-3 and TRBJ2-1; D may correspond to TRBD1 or TRBD2 (5 bases each). Per the germline V gene, CDR1 is MNHEY and CDR2 is SVGEGT. V lost 0 bases to trimming and J lost 11 bases, with 5 bases between them. The CDR3 has 11 residues. CDR3 DNA sequence: TGTGCCAGCAGTTACTCGGGACAGCAGTTCTTC. Residues: CASSYSGQQFF.

This clonotype was seen only a few times. V is TRBV6-1 and J is TRBJ1-2; D is possibly TRBD1 (6 bases). The CDR3 sequence is 14 residues long. V gave up 5 bases and J gave up 8 bases, with 18 bases separating them. Germline V lookup: CDR1 MNHNS, CDR2 SASEGT. CDR3 nucleotide sequence: TGTGCCAGCAGTAAACAGGGCTCGGCGGGCGGCTACACCTTC. Translation: CASSKQGSAGGYTF.

In this sample, this clonotype turned up a few times. This sequence joins TRBV20-1 and TRBJ2-3, with D possibly being TRBD2 (6 bases). The CDR3 contains 15 residues. Trimming cost V 0 bases and J 3 bases, with 13 bases left between them. Germline loops: CDR1 DFQATT, CDR2 SNEGSKA (reference sequence). The CDR3 sequence is CSAREVFGSTDTQYF. The CDR3 DNA sequence: TGCAGTGCTAGAGAGGTGTTCGGGAGTACAGATACGCAGTATTTT.

The V gene is TRBV5-1, the J gene TRBJ2-1, with D possibly matching TRBD1 (6 bases). Between the trimmed V and J ends, which lost 0 bases and 3 bases, there was a span of 10 bases. Per the germline V gene, CDR1 is SGHRS and CDR2 is YFSETQ. The length of the CDR3 is 15 residues. The CDR3 protein is CASSLARGNYNEQFF. The CDR3 DNA follows: TGCGCCAGCAGCTTGGCCAGGGGAAACTACAATGAGCAGTTCTTC.

V gene TRBV20-1 combines with J gene TRBJ2-3; the D gene is possibly TRBD2 (7 bases). CDR1 DFQATT and CDR2 SNEGSKA come from the germline V gene (reference sequence). The CDR3 totals 14 residues. Trimming took off 6 bases at V and 0 bases at J, with 13 bases between the two ends. The CDR3 loop is CSARGGASTDTQYF. As DNA, the CDR3 is TGCAGTGCCCGAGGGGGGGCTAGCACAGATACGCAGTATTTT.

The rearrangement joins TRBV5-1 to TRBJ2-7; 12 nucleotides align to TRBD2. Germline values: CDR1 SGHRS, CDR2 YFSETQ. Trimming cost V 0 bases and J 5 bases; bases outside gene matches: 12. The CDR3 loop spans 18 amino acids. Written as DNA, the CDR3 is TGCGCCAGCAGCTTGGGTTTTGCTAGCGGGAGGGCCGTCCACGAGCAGTACTTC. This sequence encodes CASSLGFASGRAVHEQYF.

This clonotype was counted a few times. The rearrangement uses TRBV12-3 or TRBV12-4 and TRBJ1-3, with D unclear. This CDR3 has 13 residues. V lost 6 bases and J lost 8, with 14 bases in between. The CDR3 coding sequence is TGTGCCAGCAGCTCCTCAAGTAAAGACACCATATATTTT. This encodes CASSSSSKDTIYF.

This sequence joins TRBV20-1 and TRBJ1-1, with D unresolved. The CDR3 spans 13 residues. Germline-derived CDR1 and CDR2 are DFQATT and SNEGSKA (reference sequence). The V gene lost 2 bases and the J gene lost 5 bases, with 12 bases spanning the gap. The CDR3 DNA is TGCAGTGCTAGATCCCAAGGAAGGACTGAAGCTTTCTTT. Translating gives CSARSQGRTEAFF.

This clonotype was observed a handful of times. This chain connects TRBV7-7 to TRBJ2-1; D perhaps matches TRBD1 (5 bases). V lost 2 bases and J lost 6, with 11 bases in between. CDR1 and CDR2 from the germline V gene are SSHAT and FNYEAQ (reference sequence). The CDR3 loop spans 14 amino acids. The CDR3 region is CASSLSGKSNEQFF. For the CDR3, the DNA is TGTGCCAGCAGCTTATCAGGGAAGAGCAATGAGCAGTTCTTC.

This rearrangement joins TRBV24-1 to TRBJ1-2; no firm D call. Looked up from germline, CDR1 is KGHDR and CDR2 is SFDVKD. This CDR3 region has 14 residues. The V gene lost 3 bases and the J gene lost 2 bases, with 9 bases spanning the gap. CDR3 loop: CATSDTDNNYGYTF. CDR3 DNA: TGTGCCACCAGTGATACTGACAACAACTATGGCTACACCTTC.

The chain employs TRBV30 and TRBJ2-1, with 7 bases matching TRBD2. The V segment lost 4 bases and the J segment 5 bases; nucleotides outside the gene matches: 5. Germline V gene lookup returns CDR1 GTSNPN and CDR2 SVGIG (reference sequence). CDR3 length equals 13 residues. The CDR3 nucleotides are TGTGCCTGGACTAGCGGCCAAAACAATGAGCAGTTCTTC. Translating gives CAWTSGQNNEQFF.

In this sample, this clonotype turned up a few times. This sequence joins TRBV13 and TRBJ2-1; 12 bases align to TRBD2. The V gene's germline CDR1 is PRHDT and CDR2 FYEKMQ (reference sequence). This CDR3 comprises 17 residues. V lost 4 bases and J lost 4; bases outside the gene matches: 8. The CDR3 sequence is CASSSIRLAGEYNEQFF. The CDR3 DNA sequence: TGTGCCAGCAGCTCCATCCGACTAGCGGGAGAATACAATGAGCAGTTCTTC.

V is TRBV25-1 and J is TRBJ2-7; D uncertain. The V end lost 7 bases, the J end lost 6 bases, and 4 bases lay between the germline ends. From germline, CDR1 is MGHDK and CDR2 SYGVNS. The CDR3 has 9 residues. CDR3 sequence: CASMTEQYV. In nucleotides, the CDR3 is TGTGCCAGCATGACCGAGCAGTACGTC.

This clonotype showed up just a few times. In DNA, the CDR3 is TGTGCCAGCAGTTTATGGGGGCGGACTGAAGCTTTCTTT. It codes for CASSLWGRTEAFF. The chain joins TRBV12-3 or TRBV12-4 to TRBJ1-1; weak D call: TRBD1 (6 bases). V was pared by 2 bases and J by 5 bases, with 9 bases between. This CDR3 spans 13 amino acids.

In this sample, this clonotype turned up a few times. J is TRBJ2-1 and V is TRBV7-9; tentatively, D is TRBD2 (5 bases). The germline CDR1 and CDR2 sequences are SEHNR and FQNEAQ (reference sequence). CDR3 length: 15 amino acids. Trimming left V 3 bases short and J 0 bases short, with 9 bases between. CDR3 sequence: CASSLGRGSYNEQFF. The CDR3 DNA sequence: TGTGCCAGCAGCTTGGGTCGGGGCTCCTACAATGAGCAGTTCTTC.

The V gene is TRBV6-5, the J gene TRBJ1-1; D gene ambiguous. Trimming took off 1 base at V and 1 base at J, with 13 bases between the two ends. This CDR3 contains 16 residues. The germline V gene encodes CDR1 MNHEY and CDR2 SVGAGI. CDR3 nucleotides: TGTGCCAGCAGTTACTTTCCCGATGGTGGGAACACTGAAGCTTTCTTT. This translates into CASSYFPDGGNTEAFF.